The 9 T cell receptor beta chains presented below share a single source sample, sequenced in a study of cytomegalovirus exposure and HLA in healthy donors (dated by TCRdb to the late 2010s). Library preparation employed the immunoSEQ multiplex PCR assay. TCRdb re-hosts the immuneACCESS table, in-frame sequences only. Its copies lack some clones; in the studies checked, an unresolved V gene accounts for under half of them, and the cause for the rest is not known. The sample includes 75,000 to 90,000 clones, with 90% to 97% observed a single time. The ten top clones hold around 1.6% of the sample. Sequencing used PBMCs. These receptors were obtained from a man younger than 35 in good health and CMV-seropositive.

The gene calls are TRBV29-1 and TRBJ2-7; D is ambiguous. Trimming stripped 4 bases from V and 3 bases from J, with 13 bases between. Per the germline V gene, CDR1 is SQVTM and CDR2 is ANQGSEA. The CDR3 is made up of 13 amino acids. The DNA of the CDR3 is TGCAGCGTTGTATTCGTTGACAACTACGAGCAGTACTTC. It specifies CSVVFVDNYEQYF.

The chain employs TRBV27 and TRBJ2-3, with TRBD2 matching over 8 bases. The V and J ends lost 2 bases and 5 bases, in that order; junction bases with no gene match: 9. Germline V gene lookup returns CDR1 MNHEY and CDR2 SMNVEV (reference sequence). The CDR3 is 16 amino acids. CDR3 DNA sequence: TGTGCCAGCAGTTTAAGAACTAGCGGAGGCTTAGATACGCAGTATTTT. Encoded protein: CASSLRTSGGLDTQYF.

The chain employs TRBV7-3 and TRBJ2-1, with D maybe TRBD1 (7 bases). The CDR3 runs 15 residues. Trimming removed 3 bases at V and 6 bases at J, with 15 bases between. The germline V gene encodes CDR1 SGHTA and CDR2 FQGTGA. The CDR3 region is CASSFRQGGGNEQFF. CDR3 sequence (DNA): TGTGCCAGCAGCTTTCGACAGGGAGGAGGCAATGAGCAGTTCTTC.

V and J are TRBV6-5 and TRBJ1-2; 7 bases agree with TRBD1. Germline V gene lookup returns CDR1 MNHEY and CDR2 SVGAGI. The ends lost 2 bases at V and 4 bases at J; junction bases unmatched: 4. CDR3 length equals 14 residues. CDR3 protein: CASSYEGAAYGYTF. The CDR3 DNA sequence: TGTGCCAGCAGTTACGAGGGGGCGGCCTATGGCTACACCTTC.

The chain is built from TRBV7-3 and TRBJ2-7; 12 positions agree with TRBD2. Unmatched junction bases numbered 5, after V lost 1 base and J lost 4 bases. Per germline, CDR1 SGHTA and CDR2 FQGTGA. This CDR3 spans 16 amino acids. This CDR3 is CASSLIPTSGRYEQYF. The CDR3 DNA is TGTGCCAGCAGCTTAATCCCGACTAGCGGGAGATACGAGCAGTACTTC.

This chain joins TRBV30 and TRBJ2-7; 8 nucleotides match TRBD2. Germline V lookup: CDR1 GTSNPN, CDR2 SVGIG (reference sequence). The ends lost 0 bases at V and 4 bases at J; junction bases unmatched: 8. The CDR3 spans 15 residues. Here the CDR3 DNA reads TGTGCCTGGAGTGTACTGGAACTAGCGGTATACGAGCAGTACTTC. Translation: CAWSVLELAVYEQYF.

The chain has TRBV4-1 and TRBJ2-7; 8 bases fit TRBD1. The CDR3 is 18 residues long. The ends lost 4 bases at V and 0 bases at J; junction bases unmatched: 14. Germline CDR1 reads MGHRA; CDR2 reads YSYEKL. As DNA, the CDR3 is TGCGCCAGCAGCCTCCACTTTATTCCGGGACAGGCCTCCTACGAGCAGTACTTC. Protein sequence: CASSLHFIPGQASYEQYF.

This CDR3 reads CASYRGSLNTGELFF. The CDR3 region has the DNA TGCGCCAGCTACAGGGGATCCTTGAACACCGGGGAGCTGTTTTTT. This rearrangement joins TRBV5-1 to TRBJ2-2; 7 nucleotides agree with TRBD1. With 7 bases clipped from V and 1 base from J, the junction kept 7 bases outside the gene matches. The CDR3 runs to 15 residues. Germline V gives CDR1 SGHRS, CDR2 YFSETQ.

The CDR3 region is CASSLEWTGGRNEQYF. DNA for the CDR3: TGTGCCAGCAGCTTAGAGTGGACAGGGGGCAGGAACGAGCAGTACTTC. J is TRBJ2-7 and V is TRBV7-9, with 11 positions matching TRBD1. J lost 5 bases, V lost 1 base, and 7 bases had no gene match. Germline CDR1 and CDR2: SEHNR and FQNEAQ (reference sequence). CDR3 length equals 16 residues.